The source of this T cell receptor beta chain is a study of T cell responses to AZD1222 COVID-19 vaccine. For the study at large: Combined were second doses at about 4 or about 12 weeks. General study results and limits: There were mostly white British donors and more females than males, and clonal diversity was possibly underestimated.

Generated by immunoSEQ multiplex PCR, the TCRdb table keeps only in-frame clones and is missing some. The sample has 90,000 to 120,000 clones; about 90% are singletons. About this clone itself: Its antigen is not known.

The V gene lost 4 bases and the J gene lost 4 bases, with 11 bases spanning the gap. This CDR3 is built from 13 residues. Looked up from germline, CDR1 is MNHEY and CDR2 is SVGEGT. The chain recombines TRBV6-2 or TRBV6-3 with TRBJ2-7; no clear D gene. This sequence was found in an adult in good health. Material: peripheral blood, obtained on day 0 of AZD1222 vaccination. CDR3 sequence (DNA): TGTGCCAGCAGTTCGTTACCGCTGTACGAGCAGTACTTC. Translation: CASSSLPLYEQYF.